This T cell receptor (beta chain) was sequenced during a study of glioma-infiltrating T cells. Points on this clonotype: Its target is unknown. A much larger clone differs by one base, so this may be a read error.

The iRepertoire nested amplicon-rescue multiplex PCR amplified TCR alpha and beta CDR3s from RNA. Via MiXCR, TCRdb re-called the multiplex PCR reads, giving one row per CDR3 protein. The sample has about 99,000 distinct CDR3 sequences; around 28% are singletons. General study points: Above-expected tissue-blood divergence occurred in all gliomas, most in low-grade ones. Tissue and blood shared very few CDR3 sequences.

The sequence was collected from a human donor with low-grade glioma or glioblastoma, undergoing nonglioma brain surgery, or in good health (not recorded which). The sequenced sample was glioma tissue, nonneoplastic brain tissue, or PBMCs (not recorded which).

The CDR3 loop is CSPPDRQATDTQYF. The CDR3 DNA follows: TGCAGTCCTCCCGACAGGCAGGCCACAGATACGCAGTATTTT. The chain has TRBV20-1 and TRBJ2-3; D perhaps matches TRBD1 (6 bases). Germline V lookup: CDR1 DFQATT, CDR2 SNEGSKA (reference sequence). V was clipped by 8 bases and J by 2 bases, with 17 bases between them. This CDR3 is 14 amino acids long.